This T cell receptor beta chain emerged from a study of regulatory T cells in long-lasting Graves disease. Background on the study: Patients met the persistent Graves' disease definition after over 5 years of antithyroid drugs with positive TSH receptor antibodies. Findings and caveats of the study: A greater number of public clonotypes (roughly 2,800) was shared by persistent patients than by new patients (roughly 880). The study found TRBV28, TRBJ1-2 and TRBJ2-5 favored in persistent disease.

Time point described: persistent/refractory GD, antithyroid drugs over 5 years with positive TRAb. Preparation of the TCR library used RNA extracted from PBMCs. Investigators report Graves' disease was diagnosed under American Thyroid Association guidelines. As to this clonotype: Its antigen is undetermined.

For TCR beta, libraries came from iRepertoire HTBI primers and Arm-PCR of CDR3 regions. TCRdb analysed the multiplex PCR reads with MiXCR anew, one entry per CDR3 protein. The table lists hundreds of thousands of distinct CDR3 sequences, 22% of them singletons. The CDR3 loop spans 16 amino acids. Germline loops: CDR1 SGDLS, CDR2 YYNGEE. Trimming removed 0 bases from V and 0 bases from J, with 10 bases in between. J is TRBJ2-1 and V is TRBV9, with D perhaps being TRBD1 or TRBD2 (5 bases each). Sequenced material: peripheral blood mononuclear cells (PBMCs), taken when the disease was refractory, from a patient treated with antithyroid drugs. The source is a female donor with Graves disease. CDR3 amino acids: CASSVAGASSYNEQFF. CDR3 DNA sequence: TGTGCCAGCAGCGTAGCCGGGGCCAGCTCCTACAATGAGCAGTTCTTC.